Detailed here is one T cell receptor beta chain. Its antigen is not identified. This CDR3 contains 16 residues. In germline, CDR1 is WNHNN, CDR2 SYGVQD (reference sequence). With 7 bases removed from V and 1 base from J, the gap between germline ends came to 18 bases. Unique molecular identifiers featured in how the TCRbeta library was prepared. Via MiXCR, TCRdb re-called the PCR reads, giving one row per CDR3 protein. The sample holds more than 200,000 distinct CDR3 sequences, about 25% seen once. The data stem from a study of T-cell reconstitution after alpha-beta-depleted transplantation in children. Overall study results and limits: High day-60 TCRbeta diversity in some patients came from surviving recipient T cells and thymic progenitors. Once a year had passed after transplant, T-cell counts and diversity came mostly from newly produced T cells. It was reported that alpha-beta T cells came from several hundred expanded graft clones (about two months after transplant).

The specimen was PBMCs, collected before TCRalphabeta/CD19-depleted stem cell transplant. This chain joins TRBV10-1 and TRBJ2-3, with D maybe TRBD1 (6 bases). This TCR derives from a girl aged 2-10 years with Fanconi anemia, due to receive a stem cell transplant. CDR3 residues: CASTRYRDIGTDTQYF. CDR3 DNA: TGCGCCAGCACCCGTTACCGGGACATTGGCACAGATACGCAGTATTTT.